The 6 T cell receptor beta chains presented below share a single source sample, sequenced in a study of Ad26.COV2.S vaccination and SARS-CoV-2 variants. Repertoires were generated with immunoSEQ multiplex PCR, while TCRdb's copy carries only in-frame clones and drops some. Counted here are 440,000 or so clones, less than 95% occurring once; the ten biggest clones make up around 4.5%. Treatment defined: 15 to 20 received Ad26.COV2.S at low or high dose, single or two shots; about 5 received placebo; per-sample allocation not given. Collection of samples fell on day 63 after the first vaccine or placebo injection. The sample here was peripheral blood, taken in a trial of Ad26.COV2.S vaccine versus placebo. The receptor set was obtained from a person between 18 and 59 years old who received the Ad26.COV2.S COVID-19 vaccine or a placebo.

This clone was recorded only once. The chain has TRBV27 and TRBJ2-7; TRBD1 agrees at 10 bases. Germline CDR1 reads MNHEY; CDR2 reads SMNVEV (reference sequence). The CDR3 length is 18 residues. Trimming cost V 0 bases and J 0 bases; bases outside gene matches: 8. CDR3 nucleotides: TGTGCCAGCAGTTTATCGGGGGACAGGGGTGCGAGCTCCTACGAGCAGTACTTC. Amino acids: CASSLSGDRGASSYEQYF.

The rearrangement joins TRBV9 to TRBJ1-1; TRBD1 aligns across 7 bases. CDR3 length: 16 residues. CDR1 is SGDLS and CDR2 is YYNGEE in the germline V gene. The V gene end was trimmed by 4 bases and the J gene end by 1 base; junction bases not matched to a gene: 10. CDR3 nucleotides: TGTGCCAGCAGCCCTCCAAACAGGGGTTGGAACACTGAAGCTTTCTTT. It encodes CASSPPNRGWNTEAFF.

The chain links TRBV16 to TRBJ2-5, with D unresolved. Germline V CDR1 and CDR2: KGHSY, FQNENV. With 0 bases removed from V and 0 bases from J, the gap between germline ends came to 11 bases. The CDR3 totals 16 residues. The CDR3, as DNA: TGTGCCAGCAGCCAATCTATAGTCGCGTACCAAGAGACCCAGTACTTC. Protein sequence: CASSQSIVAYQETQYF. Complete variable domain (other parts from reference TRBV16 and TRBJ2-5): GEEVAQTPKHLVRGEGQKAKLYCAPIKGHSYVFWYQQVLKNEFKFLISFQNENVFDETGMPKERFSAKCLPNSPCSLEIQATKLEDSAVYFCASSQSIVAYQETQYFGPGTRLLVL.

This clone was detected once. V usage is TRBV7-2 and J usage is TRBJ2-2, with D possibly TRBD1 on 6 matching bases. The germline V gene has CDR1 SGHTA and CDR2 FQGNSA. This CDR3 spans 14 amino acids. Deletions cut 1 base from V and 4 bases from J, with 7 bases between. The CDR3, as DNA: TGTGCCAGCAGCTTAGTAGGGGGCACCGGGGAGCTGTTTTTT. Translation: CASSLVGGTGELFF.

The chain joins TRBV15 to TRBJ2-5, with D possibly matching TRBD1 (6 bases). Germline V gives CDR1 LNHNV, CDR2 YYDKDF (reference sequence). Trimming removed 3 bases at V and 4 bases at J, with 9 bases between. The CDR3 covers 13 residues. The CDR3 nucleotides read TGTGCCACCAGCAGTGACAGGATAGAGACCCAGTACTTC. It encodes CATSSDRIETQYF.

The chain combines TRBV6-5 with TRBJ2-7; D is ambiguous. This CDR3 comprises 13 residues. Looked up from germline, CDR1 is MNHEY and CDR2 is SVGAGI. The V end was cut by 7 bases, the J end by 3 bases, with 13 bases between. CDR3 sequence: CASTYGIGYEQYF. CDR3 coding DNA: TGTGCCAGCACCTATGGGATCGGCTACGAGCAGTACTTC.